This T cell receptor (beta chain) was found in a study of cytomegalovirus exposure and HLA in healthy donors. Concerning this clone: Antigen: not known.

Study-level findings and limits: CMV serostatus stood as the only immune exposure information on hand.

The PCR used 60 Vbeta and 13 Jbeta primers. TCRdb keeps only in-frame clones here, not all; method: immunoSEQ multiplex PCR. This table holds roughly 99,000 clones, roughly 70% found once. The CDR3 has 18 residues. Trimming stripped 0 bases from V and 2 bases from J, with 21 bases between. Germline loops: CDR1 SGDLS, CDR2 YYNGEE. The V call is TRBV9, the J call TRBJ2-7; D is perhaps TRBD2 (6 bases). Sequenced: PBMCs. The receptor was isolated from a woman in her 40s in good health and CMV-seropositive. CDR3 sequence reads: CASSVGSMSGTFAYEQYF. Here the CDR3 DNA reads TGTGCCAGCAGCGTAGGGTCTATGTCAGGGACTTTCGCCTACGAGCAGTACTTC.